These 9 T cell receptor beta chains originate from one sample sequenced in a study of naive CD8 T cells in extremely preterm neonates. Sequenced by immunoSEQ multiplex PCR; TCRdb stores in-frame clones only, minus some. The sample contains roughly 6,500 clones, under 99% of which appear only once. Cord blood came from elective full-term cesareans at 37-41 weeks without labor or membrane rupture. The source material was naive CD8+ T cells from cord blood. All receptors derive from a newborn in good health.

Here the CDR3 DNA reads TGTGCCAGCAGTGAAGACAGGGAGGGAGCTGATACGCAGTATTTT. Protein product: CASSEDREGADTQYF. The chain uses TRBV2 and TRBJ2-3, with a possible D match to TRBD2 (7 bases). The CDR3 is 15 residues long. CDR1 is SNHLY and CDR2 is FYNNEI in the germline V gene. V dropped 1 base and J dropped 6 bases, with 14 bases sitting between them.

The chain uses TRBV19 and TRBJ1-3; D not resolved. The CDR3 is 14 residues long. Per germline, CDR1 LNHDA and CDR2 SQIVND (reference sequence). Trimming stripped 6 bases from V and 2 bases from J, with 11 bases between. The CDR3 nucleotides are TGTGCCAGTAGCCCCCCGGGGACTGGAAACACCATATATTTT. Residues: CASSPPGTGNTIYF.

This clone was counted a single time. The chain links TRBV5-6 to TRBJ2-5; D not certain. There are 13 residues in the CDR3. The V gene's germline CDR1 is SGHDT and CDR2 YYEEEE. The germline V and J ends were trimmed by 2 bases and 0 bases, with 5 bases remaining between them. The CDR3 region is CASSFYHQETQYF. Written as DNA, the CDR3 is TGTGCCAGCAGCTTCTACCACCAAGAGACCCAGTACTTC.

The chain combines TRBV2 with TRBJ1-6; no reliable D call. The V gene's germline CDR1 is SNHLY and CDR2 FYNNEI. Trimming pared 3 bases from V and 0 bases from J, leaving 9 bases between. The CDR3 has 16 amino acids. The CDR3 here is CASSELPSSYNSPLHF. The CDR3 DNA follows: TGTGCCAGCAGTGAGTTACCGAGCTCCTATAATTCACCCCTCCACTTT. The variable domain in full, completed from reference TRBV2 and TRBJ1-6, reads EPEVTQTPSHQVTQMGQEVILRCVPISNHLYFYWYRQILGQKVEFLVSFYNNEISEKSEIFDDQFSVERPDGSNFTLKIRSTKLEDSAMYFCASSELPSSYNSPLHFGNGTRLTVT.

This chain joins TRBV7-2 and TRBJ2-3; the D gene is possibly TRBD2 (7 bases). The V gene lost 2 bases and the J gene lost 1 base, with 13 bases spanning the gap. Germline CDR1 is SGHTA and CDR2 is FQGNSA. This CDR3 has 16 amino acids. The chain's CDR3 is CASSLLAGACTDTQYF. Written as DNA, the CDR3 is TGTGCCAGCAGCTTACTCGCGGGGGCCTGCACAGATACGCAGTATTTT.

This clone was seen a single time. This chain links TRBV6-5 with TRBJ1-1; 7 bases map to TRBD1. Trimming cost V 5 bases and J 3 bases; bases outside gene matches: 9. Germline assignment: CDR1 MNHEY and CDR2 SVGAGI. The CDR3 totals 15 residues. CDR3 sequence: CASSNLPGQHTEAFF. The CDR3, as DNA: TGTGCCAGCAGTAACTTACCGGGACAGCACACTGAAGCTTTCTTT.

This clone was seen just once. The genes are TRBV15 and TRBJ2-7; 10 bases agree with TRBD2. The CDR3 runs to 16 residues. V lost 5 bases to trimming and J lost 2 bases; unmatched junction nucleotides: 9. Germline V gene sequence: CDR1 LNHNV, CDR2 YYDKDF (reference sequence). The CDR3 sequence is CATSGFSGGSAYEQYF. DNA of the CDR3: TGTGCCACCAGCGGATTTAGCGGGGGGTCCGCCTACGAGCAGTACTTC.

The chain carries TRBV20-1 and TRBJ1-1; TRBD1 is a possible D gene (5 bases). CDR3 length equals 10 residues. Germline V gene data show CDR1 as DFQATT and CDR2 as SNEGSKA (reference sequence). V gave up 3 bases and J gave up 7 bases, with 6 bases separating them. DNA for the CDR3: TGCAGTGCTAGGGGGGGTGAAGCTTTCTTT. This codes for CSARGGEAFF.

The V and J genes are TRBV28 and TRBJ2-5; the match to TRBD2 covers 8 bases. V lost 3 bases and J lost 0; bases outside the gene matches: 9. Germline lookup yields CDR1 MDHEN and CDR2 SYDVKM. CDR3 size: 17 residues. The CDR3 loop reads CASSFPQRGPYQETQYF. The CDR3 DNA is TGTGCCAGCAGTTTTCCCCAGCGGGGGCCCTACCAAGAGACCCAGTACTTC.